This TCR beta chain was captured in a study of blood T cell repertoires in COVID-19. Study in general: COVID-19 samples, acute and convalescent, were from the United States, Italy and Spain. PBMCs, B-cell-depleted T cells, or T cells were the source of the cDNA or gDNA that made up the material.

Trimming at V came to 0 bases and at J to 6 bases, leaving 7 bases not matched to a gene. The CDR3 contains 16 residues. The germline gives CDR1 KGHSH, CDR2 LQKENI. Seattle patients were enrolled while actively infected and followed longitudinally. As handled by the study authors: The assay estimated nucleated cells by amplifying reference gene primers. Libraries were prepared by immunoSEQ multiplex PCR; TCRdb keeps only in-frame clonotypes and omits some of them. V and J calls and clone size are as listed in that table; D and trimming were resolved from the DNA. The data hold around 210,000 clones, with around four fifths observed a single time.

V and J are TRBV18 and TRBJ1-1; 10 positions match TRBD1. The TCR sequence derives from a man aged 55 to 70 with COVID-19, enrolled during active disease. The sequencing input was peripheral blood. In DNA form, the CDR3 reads TGTGCCAGCTCACCACCAAATGACAGGGGGCGGTCTGAAGCTTTCTTT. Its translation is CASSPPNDRGRSEAFF.